What follows is one TCR beta chain and its context. TCRdb's table, derived via immunoSEQ multiplex PCR, lists solely in-frame clones and lacks some. The sample records about 290,000 clones, roughly 89% being singletons. This sample was taken from a study of blood T cell repertoires in COVID-19. Germline lookup yields CDR1 LGHDT and CDR2 YNNKEL (reference sequence). The CDR3 extends over 14 amino acids. Trimming removed 2 bases at V and 3 bases at J, with 10 bases between. V usage is TRBV3-1 (or the pseudogene TRBV3-2) and J usage is TRBJ1-2; TRBD1 is a possible D gene (5 bases). The receptor comes from a woman aged 25 to 45 with COVID-19, enrolled during active disease. The source material was peripheral blood. The CDR3 region has the DNA TGTGCCAGCAGCCAAACTGGGGGGTACTATGGCTACACCTTC. The encoded protein is CASSQTGGYYGYTF.